This passage covers 9 T cell receptor beta chains from one sample sequenced in a study of glioma-infiltrating T cells (dated by TCRdb to between 2015 and 2016). Sequencing was carried out with an Illumina MiSeq. TCR alpha and beta CDR3 regions were amplified with the iRepertoire nested amplicon-rescue multiplex PCR (arm-PCR) platform from RNA. TCRdb reworked the public reads: Q25 trimming with fastp, MiXCR clone assembly, productive beta chains retained. All rows with the same CDR3 protein become a single entry with the most common DNA and genes. Counted in this sample were about 410,000 distinct CDR3 sequences; around 38% of them appeared once. 9.5% to 15% of the sample goes to the ten largest clones. Material: glioma tissue, nonneoplastic brain tissue, or PBMCs (not recorded which). The receptors were gathered from a human donor with low-grade glioma or glioblastoma, undergoing nonglioma brain surgery, or in good health (not recorded which).

The V call is TRBV12-3 or TRBV12-4, the J call TRBJ2-1; D call uncertain. This CDR3 comprises 12 residues. Trimming removed 10 bases from V and 7 bases from J, with 14 bases in between. CDR3 in amino acids: CATLPIRNEQFF. Written as DNA, the CDR3 is TGTGCCACCCTCCCGATAAGGAATGAGCAGTTCTTC.

This chain links TRBV20-1 with TRBJ2-7; D is unresolved. Germline V gene data show CDR1 as DFQATT and CDR2 as SNEGSKA (reference sequence). V was trimmed by 3 bases and J by 0 bases, leaving 18 bases between them. This CDR3 is 16 amino acids long. This CDR3 is CSARSSRRLPSYEQYF. As DNA, the CDR3 is TGCAGTGCTAGGTCCTCACGCCGCCTCCCCTCCTACGAGCAGTACTTC.

The sample holds many counts of this clonotype. V gene TRBV20-1 combines with J gene TRBJ1-1; weak D call: TRBD1 (5 bases). With 3 bases removed from V and 11 bases from J, the gap between germline ends came to 13 bases. CDR1 is DFQATT and CDR2 is SNEGSKA in the germline V gene (reference sequence). The CDR3 runs to 11 residues. CDR3 protein: CSASHRPSAFF. CDR3 nucleotides: TGCAGTGCTAGCCACAGGCCGTCGGCTTTCTTT.

The sample holds a few counts of this clonotype. Written as DNA, the CDR3 is TGTGCCACCAGCGCCACCGGGAGCTATCGCGAGCAGTACTTC. Its translation: CATSATGSYREQYF. V gene TRBV15 combines with J gene TRBJ2-7; tentatively, D is TRBD2 (6 bases). CDR1 LNHNV and CDR2 YYDKDF come from the germline V gene (reference sequence). CDR3 length: 14 residues. V lost 5 bases and J 6 bases, leaving 17 bases between the germline ends. The full variable domain, rest sourced from reference TRBV15 and TRBJ2-7, is DAMVIQNPRYQVTQFGKPVTLSCSQTLNHNVMYWYQQKSSQAPKLLFHYYDKDFNNEADTPDNFQSRRPNTSFCFLDIRSPGLGDTAMYLCATSATGSYREQYFGPGTRLTVT.

V usage is TRBV4-1 and J usage is TRBJ2-3; weak D call: TRBD2 (6 bases). CDR1 is MGHRA and CDR2 is YSYEKL in the germline V gene. V lost 0 bases to trimming and J lost 0 bases, with 10 bases between them. The CDR3 sequence is 16 residues long. CDR3 loop: CASSQEAGLSTDTQYF. The CDR3 coding sequence is TGCGCCAGCAGCCAAGAGGCGGGACTCAGCACAGATACGCAGTATTTT.

This clonotype was seen just once. A much larger clone sits a single nucleotide away, making a read error possible. The chain is built from TRBV28 and TRBJ2-7; D unresolved. The length of the CDR3 is 11 residues. Germline lookup yields CDR1 MDHEN and CDR2 SYDVKM. The CDR3 region is CARSLGREQYF. The CDR3 DNA reads as TGTGCCCGCAGTCTCGGACGGGAGCAGTACTTC.

The chain uses TRBV20-1 and TRBJ2-7; D gene unclear. V was trimmed by 2 bases and J by 7 bases, leaving 18 bases between them. The germline CDR1 and CDR2 sequences are DFQATT and SNEGSKA (reference sequence). The CDR3 runs to 14 residues. The DNA for the CDR3 is TGCAGTGCTAGATTTGACCGGCGCTGGGGTGAGCAGTACTTC. Protein product: CSARFDRRWGEQYF.

The table lists this clonotype with many counts. V is TRBV28 and J is TRBJ2-7, with 14 bases fitting TRBD2. CDR3 length equals 14 residues. The J segment lost 12 bases and the V segment lost 6 bases, leaving 10 bases of the junction unmatched. Germline values: CDR1 MDHEN, CDR2 SYDVKM. The CDR3 protein is CASSTGLAGVFRYF. The CDR3 coding sequence is TGTGCCAGCAGCACGGGACTAGCGGGAGTGTTTCGGTACTTC.

This clonotype was seen at least ten times. The rearrangement links TRBV20-1 to TRBJ2-1; 9 bases match TRBD2. Germline CDR1 reads DFQATT; CDR2 reads SNEGSKA (reference sequence). V lost 5 bases to trimming and J lost 0 bases; unmatched junction nucleotides: 2. This CDR3 contains 14 residues. The CDR3 loop reads CSALSGSSYNEQFF. CDR3 sequence (DNA): TGCAGTGCTCTTAGCGGGAGCTCCTACAATGAGCAGTTCTTC.